Here is one T cell receptor (beta chain) with its context. Its antigen is not identified. The data were obtained in a study of T cells after yellow fever vaccination. General observations from the study: The secondary response was weaker, and its peak arrived faster, on day 5 versus 15. Subsequent to the booster, the majority of primary-vaccination clones reappeared (about 97% CD4, approximately 85% CD8).

A single record per CDR3 protein comes from TCRdb applying MiXCR to the 5' RACE reads. The table records about 330,000 distinct CDR3 sequences, 4.1% of them present only once. Germline loops: CDR1 SEHNR, CDR2 FQNEAQ (reference sequence). There are 15 residues in the CDR3. Unmatched junction bases numbered 4, after V lost 5 bases and J lost 2 bases. The TCR was taken from a man younger than 35 who received the YFV17D yellow fever vaccine. This sequence joins TRBV7-9 and TRBJ2-3; 10 positions match TRBD1. Specimen: PBMCs, collected 5 days after the yellow fever booster vaccination. DNA for the CDR3: TGTGCCAGCAGCCGGGGACAGGGGAACACAGATACGCAGTATTTT. Protein: CASSRGQGNTDTQYF.